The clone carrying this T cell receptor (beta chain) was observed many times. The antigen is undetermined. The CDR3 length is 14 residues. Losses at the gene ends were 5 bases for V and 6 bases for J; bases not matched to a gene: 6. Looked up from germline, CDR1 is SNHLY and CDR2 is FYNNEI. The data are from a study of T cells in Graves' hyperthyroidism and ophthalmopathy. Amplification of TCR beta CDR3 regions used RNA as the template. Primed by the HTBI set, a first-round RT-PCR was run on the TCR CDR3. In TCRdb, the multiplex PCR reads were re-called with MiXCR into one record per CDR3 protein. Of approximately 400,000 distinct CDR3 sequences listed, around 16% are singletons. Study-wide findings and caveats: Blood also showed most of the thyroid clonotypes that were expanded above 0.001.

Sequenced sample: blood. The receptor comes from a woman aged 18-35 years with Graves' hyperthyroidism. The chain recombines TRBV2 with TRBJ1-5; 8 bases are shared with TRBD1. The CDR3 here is CASSSRTGRQPQHF. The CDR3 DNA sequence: TGTGCCAGCAGTTCACGGACAGGGCGTCAGCCCCAGCATTTT.